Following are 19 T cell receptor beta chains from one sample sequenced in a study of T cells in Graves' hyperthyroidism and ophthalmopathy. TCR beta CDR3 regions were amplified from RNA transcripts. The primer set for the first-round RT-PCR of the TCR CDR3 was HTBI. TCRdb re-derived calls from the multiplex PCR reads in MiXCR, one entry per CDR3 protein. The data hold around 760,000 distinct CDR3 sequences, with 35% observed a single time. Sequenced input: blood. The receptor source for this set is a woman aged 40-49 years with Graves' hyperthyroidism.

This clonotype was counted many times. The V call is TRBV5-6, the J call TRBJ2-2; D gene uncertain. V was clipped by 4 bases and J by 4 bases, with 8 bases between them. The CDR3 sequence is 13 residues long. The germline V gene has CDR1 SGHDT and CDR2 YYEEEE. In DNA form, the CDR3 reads TGTGCCAGCAGCGAGGACGTCACCGGGGAGCTGTTTTTT. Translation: CASSEDVTGELFF.

In DNA, the CDR3 is TGCAGTGCTCCAGGACAGGGTTTCACTGAAGCTTTCTTT. This sequence encodes CSAPGQGFTEAFF. The chain uses TRBV20-1 and TRBJ1-1; TRBD1 agrees at 8 bases. Germline CDR1 DFQATT, CDR2 SNEGSKA (reference sequence). The V gene end was trimmed by 5 bases and the J gene end by 4 bases; junction bases not matched to a gene: 6. There are 13 residues in the CDR3.

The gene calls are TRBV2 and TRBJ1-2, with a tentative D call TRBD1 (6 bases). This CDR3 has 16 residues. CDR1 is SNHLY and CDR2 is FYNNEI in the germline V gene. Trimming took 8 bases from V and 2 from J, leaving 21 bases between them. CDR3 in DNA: TGTGCCAGCCCATCCTCGTACAGGGAGCCCAACTATGGCTACACCTTC. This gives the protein CASPSSYREPNYGYTF. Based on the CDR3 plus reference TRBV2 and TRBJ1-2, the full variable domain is EPEVTQTPSHQVTQMGQEVILRCVPISNHLYFYWYRQILGQKVEFLVSFYNNEISEKSEIFDDQFSVERPDGSNFTLKIRSTKLEDSAMYFCASPSSYREPNYGYTFGSGTRLTVV.

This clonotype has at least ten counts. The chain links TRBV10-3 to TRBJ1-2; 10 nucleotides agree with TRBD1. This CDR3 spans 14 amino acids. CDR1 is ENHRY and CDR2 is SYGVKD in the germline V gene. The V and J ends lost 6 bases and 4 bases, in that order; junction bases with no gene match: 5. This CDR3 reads CAISSGQGTYGYTF. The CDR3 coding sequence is TGTGCCATCAGCTCGGGACAGGGGACCTATGGCTACACCTTC.

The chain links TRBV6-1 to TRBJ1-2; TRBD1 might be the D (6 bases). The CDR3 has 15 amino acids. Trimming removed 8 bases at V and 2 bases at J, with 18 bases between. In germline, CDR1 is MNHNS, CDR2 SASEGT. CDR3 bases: TGTGCCAGCTCGCGGGGGCAAATGGGGAACTATGGCTACACCTTC. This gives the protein CASSRGQMGNYGYTF.

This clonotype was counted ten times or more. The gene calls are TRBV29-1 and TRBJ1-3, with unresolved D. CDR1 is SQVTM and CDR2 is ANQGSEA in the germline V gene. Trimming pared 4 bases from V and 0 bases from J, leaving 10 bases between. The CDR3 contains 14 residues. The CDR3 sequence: CSVADAHSGNTIYF. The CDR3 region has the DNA TGCAGCGTTGCAGACGCGCACTCTGGAAACACCATATATTTT.

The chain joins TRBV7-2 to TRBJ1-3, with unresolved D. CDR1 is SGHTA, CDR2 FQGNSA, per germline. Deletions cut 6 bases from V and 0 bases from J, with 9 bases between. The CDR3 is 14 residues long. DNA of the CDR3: TGTGCCAGCAGAAGCGGAAACTCTGGAAACACCATATATTTT. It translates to CASRSGNSGNTIYF.

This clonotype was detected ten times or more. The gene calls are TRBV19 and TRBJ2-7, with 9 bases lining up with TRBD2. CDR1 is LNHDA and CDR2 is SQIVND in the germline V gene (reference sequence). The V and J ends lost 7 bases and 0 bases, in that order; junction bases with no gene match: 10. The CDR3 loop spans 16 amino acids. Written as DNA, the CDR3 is TGTGCCAGTACCGGGTGGAGTAGCGGGAGCTCCTACGAGCAGTACTTC. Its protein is CASTGWSSGSSYEQYF.

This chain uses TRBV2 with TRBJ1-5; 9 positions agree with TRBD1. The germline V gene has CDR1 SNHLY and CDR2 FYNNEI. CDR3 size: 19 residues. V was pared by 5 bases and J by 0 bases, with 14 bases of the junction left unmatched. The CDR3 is CASSSGGTGSSNSNQPQHF. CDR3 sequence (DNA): TGTGCCAGCAGTTCAGGGGGGACAGGGTCGAGTAATAGCAATCAGCCCCAGCATTTT.

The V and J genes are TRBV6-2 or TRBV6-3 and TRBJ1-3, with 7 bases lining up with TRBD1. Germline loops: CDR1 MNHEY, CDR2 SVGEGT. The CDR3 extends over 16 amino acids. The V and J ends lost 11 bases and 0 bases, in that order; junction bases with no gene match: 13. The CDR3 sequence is CAGNGQELHSGNTIYF. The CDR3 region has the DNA TGTGCCGGCAACGGACAGGAACTCCACTCTGGAAACACCATATATTTT.

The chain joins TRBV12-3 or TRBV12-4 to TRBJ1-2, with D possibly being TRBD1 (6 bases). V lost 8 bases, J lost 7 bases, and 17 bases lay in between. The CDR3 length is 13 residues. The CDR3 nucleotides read TGTGCCAGCGCCGAAACAGGGACGGCTGGCTACACCTTC. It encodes CASAETGTAGYTF.

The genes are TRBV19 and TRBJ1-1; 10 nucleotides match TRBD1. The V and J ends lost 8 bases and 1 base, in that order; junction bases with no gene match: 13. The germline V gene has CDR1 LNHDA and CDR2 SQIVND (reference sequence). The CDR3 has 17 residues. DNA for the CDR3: TGTGCCAGTGGGGACAGGGGAACGTTCTGGGGGAACACTGAAGCTTTCTTT. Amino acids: CASGDRGTFWGNTEAFF.

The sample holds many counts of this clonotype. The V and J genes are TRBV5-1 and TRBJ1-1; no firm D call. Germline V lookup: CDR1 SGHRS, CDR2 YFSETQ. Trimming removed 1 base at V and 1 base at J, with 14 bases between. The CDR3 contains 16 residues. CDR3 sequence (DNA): TGCGCCAGCAGCTTGATGGGGATGGCAGGGAACACTGAAGCTTTCTTT. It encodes CASSLMGMAGNTEAFF.

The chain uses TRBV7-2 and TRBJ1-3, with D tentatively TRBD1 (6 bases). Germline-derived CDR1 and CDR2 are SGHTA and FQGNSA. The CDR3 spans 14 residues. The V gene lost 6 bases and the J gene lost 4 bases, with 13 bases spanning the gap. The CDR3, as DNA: TGTGCCAGCAGTTCAGGGGATAAAGGAAACACCATATATTTT. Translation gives CASSSGDKGNTIYF. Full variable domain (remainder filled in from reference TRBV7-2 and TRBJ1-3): GAGVSQSPSNKVTEKGKDVELRCDPISGHTALYWYRQSLGQGLEFLIYFQGNSAPDKSGLPSDRFSAERTGGSVSTLTIQRTQQEDSAVYLCASSSGDKGNTIYFGEGSWLTVV.

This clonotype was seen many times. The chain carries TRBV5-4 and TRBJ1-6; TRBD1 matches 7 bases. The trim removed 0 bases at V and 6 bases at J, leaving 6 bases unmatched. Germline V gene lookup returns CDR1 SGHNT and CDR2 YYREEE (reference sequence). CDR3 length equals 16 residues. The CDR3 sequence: CASSLGTGEFNSPLHF. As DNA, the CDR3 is TGTGCCAGCAGCTTGGGGACAGGTGAATTTAATTCACCCCTCCACTTT.

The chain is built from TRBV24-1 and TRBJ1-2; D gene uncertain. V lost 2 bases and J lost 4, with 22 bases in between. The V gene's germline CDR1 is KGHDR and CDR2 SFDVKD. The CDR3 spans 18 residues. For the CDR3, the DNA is TGTGCCACCAGTGATTCCAGCGGGCCGACCGACACGACCTATGGCTACACCTTC. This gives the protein CATSDSSGPTDTTYGYTF.

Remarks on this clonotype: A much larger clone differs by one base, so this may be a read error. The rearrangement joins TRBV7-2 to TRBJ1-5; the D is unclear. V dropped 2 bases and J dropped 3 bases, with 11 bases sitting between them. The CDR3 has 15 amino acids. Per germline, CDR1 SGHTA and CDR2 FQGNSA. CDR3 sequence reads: CASSLSRDLNQPQHF. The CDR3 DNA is TGTGCCAGCAGCTTAAGCCGGGATCTCAATCAGCCCCAGCATTTT.

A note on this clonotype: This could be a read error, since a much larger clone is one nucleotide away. CDR3 protein: CASPGTSLVGEQYF. The CDR3 DNA reads TGTGCCAGTCCGGGAACCTCCCTCGTGGGAGAGCAGTACTTC. The chain couples TRBV25-1 to TRBJ2-7; perhaps TRBD2 as D (5 bases). Germline V gene lookup returns CDR1 MGHDK and CDR2 SYGVNS. The CDR3 is made up of 14 amino acids. V lost 9 bases, J lost 7 bases, and 22 bases lay in between.

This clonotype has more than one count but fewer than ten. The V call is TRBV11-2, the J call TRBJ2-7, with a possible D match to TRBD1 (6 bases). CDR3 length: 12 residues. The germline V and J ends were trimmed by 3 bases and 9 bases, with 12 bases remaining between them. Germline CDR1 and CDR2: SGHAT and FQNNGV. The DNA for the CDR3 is TGTGCCAGCAGCTTCGAAGGGGGTAGGCAGTACTTC. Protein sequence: CASSFEGGRQYF.